What follows is one T cell receptor beta chain and its context. Antigen unknown. This entry is derived from a study of T cell responses to AZD1222 COVID-19 vaccine. The germline gives CDR1 LGHNA, CDR2 YNFKEQ. The CDR3 totals 18 residues. The ends lost 0 bases at V and 6 bases at J; junction bases unmatched: 9. The protocol was immunoSEQ multiplex PCR, while the TCRdb copy is restricted to in-frame clones and leaves out a portion. The sample lists 130,000 to 150,000 clones, 82% seen once, with around 4.3% in the top ten. The study, taken as a whole, reports: Most donors were white British, females outnumbered males, and clonal diversity was possibly underestimated. A rise in Spike-specific TCR breadth and depth followed two AZD1222 doses.

This receptor was obtained from an adult in good health. The gene calls are TRBV4-2 and TRBJ2-1; 12 bases fit TRBD2. This specimen consisted of peripheral blood, obtained on day 0 of MenACWY control vaccination. The CDR3 loop reads CASSQEPRTSGAGNEQFF. CDR3 bases: TGTGCCAGCAGCCAAGAACCCCGGACTAGCGGGGCTGGCAATGAGCAGTTCTTC.